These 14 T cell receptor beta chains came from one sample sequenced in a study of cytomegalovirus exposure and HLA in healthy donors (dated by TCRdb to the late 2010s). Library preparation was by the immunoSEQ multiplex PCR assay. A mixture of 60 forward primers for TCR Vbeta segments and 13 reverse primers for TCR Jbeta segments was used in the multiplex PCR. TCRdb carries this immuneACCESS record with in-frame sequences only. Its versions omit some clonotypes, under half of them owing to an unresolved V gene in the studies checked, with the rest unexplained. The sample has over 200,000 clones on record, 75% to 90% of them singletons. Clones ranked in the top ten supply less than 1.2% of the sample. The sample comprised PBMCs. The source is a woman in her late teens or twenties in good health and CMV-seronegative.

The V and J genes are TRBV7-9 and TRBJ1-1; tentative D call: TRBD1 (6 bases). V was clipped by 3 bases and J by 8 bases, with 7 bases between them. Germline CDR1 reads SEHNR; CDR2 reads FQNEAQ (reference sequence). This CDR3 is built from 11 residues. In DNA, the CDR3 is TGTGCCAGCAGCTTCGGACAGGAAGCTTTCTTT. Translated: CASSFGQEAFF.

As DNA, the CDR3 is TGTGCCAGCAGCTTAGGGGACAGGGCGTACGAGACCCAGTACTTC. This translates into CASSLGDRAYETQYF. V usage is TRBV7-6 and J usage is TRBJ2-5; TRBD1 matches at 9 bases. CDR1 and CDR2 from the germline V gene are SGHVS and FNYEAQ. V was clipped by 1 base and J by 5 bases; unmatched bases: 5. The CDR3 loop spans 15 amino acids. The full variable domain, rest sourced from reference TRBV7-6 and TRBJ2-5, is GAGVSQSPRYKVTKRGQDVALRCDPISGHVSLYWYRQALGQGPEFLTYFNYEAQQDKSGLPNDRFSAERPEGSISTLTIQRTEQRDSAMYRCASSLGDRAYETQYFGPGTRLLVL.

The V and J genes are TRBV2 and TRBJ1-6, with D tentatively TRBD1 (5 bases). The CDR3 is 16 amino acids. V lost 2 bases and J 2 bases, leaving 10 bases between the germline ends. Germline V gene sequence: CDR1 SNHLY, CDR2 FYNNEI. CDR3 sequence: CASSERGYAYNSPLHF. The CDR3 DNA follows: TGTGCCAGCAGTGAACGGGGGTACGCCTATAATTCACCCCTCCACTTT. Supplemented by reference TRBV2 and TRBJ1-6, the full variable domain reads EPEVTQTPSHQVTQMGQEVILRCVPISNHLYFYWYRQILGQKVEFLVSFYNNEISEKSEIFDDQFSVERPDGSNFTLKIRSTKLEDSAMYFCASSERGYAYNSPLHFGNGTRLTVT.

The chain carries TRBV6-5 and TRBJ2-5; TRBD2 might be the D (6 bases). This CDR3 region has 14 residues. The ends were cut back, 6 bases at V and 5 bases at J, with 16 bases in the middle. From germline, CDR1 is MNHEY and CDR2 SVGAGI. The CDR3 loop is CASSQGLAGETQYF. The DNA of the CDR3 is TGTGCCAGCAGCCAGGGACTGGCCGGCGAGACCCAGTACTTC.

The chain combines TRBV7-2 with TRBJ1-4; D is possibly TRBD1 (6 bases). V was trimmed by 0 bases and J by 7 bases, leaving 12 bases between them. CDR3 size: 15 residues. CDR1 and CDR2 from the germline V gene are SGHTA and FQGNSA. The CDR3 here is CASSLAGGAGEKLFF. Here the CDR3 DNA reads TGTGCCAGCAGCTTAGCCGGGGGGGCGGGTGAAAAACTGTTTTTT.

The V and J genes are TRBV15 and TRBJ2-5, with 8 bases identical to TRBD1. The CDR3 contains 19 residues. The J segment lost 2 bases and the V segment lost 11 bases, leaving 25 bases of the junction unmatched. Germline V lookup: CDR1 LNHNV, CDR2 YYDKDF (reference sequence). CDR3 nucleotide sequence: TGTGCCGTCGGACCCGGGACAGGCCGCCGTAGCGGCAAACAAGAGACCCAGTACTTC. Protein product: CAVGPGTGRRSGKQETQYF. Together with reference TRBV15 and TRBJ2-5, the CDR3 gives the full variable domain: DAMVIQNPRYQVTQFGKPVTLSCSQTLNHNVMYWYQQKSSQAPKLLFHYYDKDFNNEADTPDNFQSRRPNTSFCFLDIRSPGLGDTAMYLCAVGPGTGRRSGKQETQYFGPGTRLLVL.

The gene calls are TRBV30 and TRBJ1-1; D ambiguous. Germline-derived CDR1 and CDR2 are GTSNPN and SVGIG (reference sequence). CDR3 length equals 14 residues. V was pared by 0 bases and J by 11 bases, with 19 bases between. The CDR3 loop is CAWSVLAPPASAFF. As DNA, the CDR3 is TGTGCCTGGAGTGTACTAGCTCCCCCTGCGTCCGCTTTCTTT.

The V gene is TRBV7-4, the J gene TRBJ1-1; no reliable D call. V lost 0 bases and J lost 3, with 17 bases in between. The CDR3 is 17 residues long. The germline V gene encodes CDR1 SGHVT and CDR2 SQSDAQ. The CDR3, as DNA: TGTGCCAGCAGCTTAGCGACCACCACCCAGCAGGACACTGAAGCTTTCTTT. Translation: CASSLATTTQQDTEAFF.

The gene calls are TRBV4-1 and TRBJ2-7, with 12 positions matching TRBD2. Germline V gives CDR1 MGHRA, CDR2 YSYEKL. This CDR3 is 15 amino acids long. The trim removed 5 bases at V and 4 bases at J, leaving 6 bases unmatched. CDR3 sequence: CASSYGLAGLYEQYF. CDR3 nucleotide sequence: TGCGCCAGCAGCTACGGACTAGCGGGGTTATACGAGCAGTACTTC.

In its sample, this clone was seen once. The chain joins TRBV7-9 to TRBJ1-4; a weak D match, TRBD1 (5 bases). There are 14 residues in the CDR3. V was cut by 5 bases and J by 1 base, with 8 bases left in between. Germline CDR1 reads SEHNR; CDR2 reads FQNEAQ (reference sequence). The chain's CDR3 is CASSPTETNEKLFF. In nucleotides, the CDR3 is TGTGCCAGCAGCCCGACAGAAACTAATGAAAAACTGTTTTTT.

The CDR3 coding sequence is TGTGCCAGTAGTATCTCGGTAAATCAGCCCCAGCATTTT. Encoded protein: CASSISVNQPQHF. J is TRBJ1-5 and V is TRBV19, with D unclear. This CDR3 spans 13 amino acids. With 3 bases removed from V and 4 bases from J, the gap between germline ends came to 7 bases. Germline loops: CDR1 LNHDA, CDR2 SQIVND (reference sequence).

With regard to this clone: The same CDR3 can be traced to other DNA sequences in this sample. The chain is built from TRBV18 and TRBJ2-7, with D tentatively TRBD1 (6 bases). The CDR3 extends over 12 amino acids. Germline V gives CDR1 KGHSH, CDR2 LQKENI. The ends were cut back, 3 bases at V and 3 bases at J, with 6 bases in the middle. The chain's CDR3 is CASSPDSYEQYF. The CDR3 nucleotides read TGTGCCAGCTCACCGGACAGCTACGAGCAGTACTTC.

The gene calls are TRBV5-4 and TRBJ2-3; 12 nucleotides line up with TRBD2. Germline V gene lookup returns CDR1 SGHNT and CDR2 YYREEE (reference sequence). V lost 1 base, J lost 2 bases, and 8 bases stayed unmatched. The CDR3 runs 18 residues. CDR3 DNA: TGTGCCAGCAGCTTGAAACTAGCGGGAGGCATGTCCACAGATACGCAGTATTTT. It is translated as CASSLKLAGGMSTDTQYF. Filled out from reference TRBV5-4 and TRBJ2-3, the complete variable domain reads ETGVTQSPTHLIKTRGQQVTLRCSSQSGHNTVSWYQQALGQGPQFIFQYYREEENGRGNFPPRFSGLQFPNYSSELNVNALELDDSALYLCASSLKLAGGMSTDTQYFGPGTRLTVL.

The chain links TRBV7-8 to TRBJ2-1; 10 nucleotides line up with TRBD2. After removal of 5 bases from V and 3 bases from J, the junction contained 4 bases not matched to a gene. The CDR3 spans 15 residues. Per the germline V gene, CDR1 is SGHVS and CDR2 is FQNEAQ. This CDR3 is CASSPLAGVYNEQFF. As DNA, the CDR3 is TGTGCCAGCAGCCCCCTAGCGGGAGTCTACAATGAGCAGTTCTTC.